This T cell receptor (beta chain) was recorded in a study of shared clonotypes between healthy human individuals. As for the study in general: Three men and a couple of women, aged 18 to 49, were donors.

Healthy and HIV-negative, the adult donors had no recent acute infections or vaccinations. CD4+ cells were split into CD45RA+ naive and CD45RA-negative memory subsets. Method: immunoSEQ multiplex PCR; TCRdb's copy keeps in-frame clones and lacks some. The repertoire holds roughly 2.5 million clones, with roughly nine tenths as singletons. Germline loops: CDR1 SGHDT, CDR2 YYEEEE. V gave up 6 bases and J gave up 2 bases; unmatched junction bases: 19. The CDR3 is 18 amino acids. The chain links TRBV5-6 to TRBJ2-7; 8 nucleotides line up with TRBD2. Sequencing was done on a sample of naive CD4+ T cells sorted from blood. The sample's subset: CD45RA+ positively selected. This TCR was sampled from a young man in good health. CDR3 region: CASIFGGGPGVNTYEQYF. The CDR3 DNA follows: TGTGCCAGCATCTTTGGCGGGGGGCCAGGGGTAAACACCTACGAGCAGTACTTC. The full variable domain, rest sourced from reference TRBV5-6 and TRBJ2-7, is DAGVTQSPTHLIKTRGQQVTLRCSPKSGHDTVSWYQQALGQGPQFIFQYYEEEERQRGNFPDRFSGHQFPNYSSELNVNALLLGDSALYLCASIFGGGPGVNTYEQYFGPGTRLTVT.